This T cell receptor (beta chain) was sequenced for a study of shared clonotypes between healthy human individuals. A word on this clone: Its specificity is unknown.

Sequencing was performed with immunoSEQ multiplex PCR; in TCRdb, only in-frame clones are kept and a portion is missing. The table has around 350,000 clones, around 70% seen once. Study results and limitations: Larger richness was generally estimated for naive than memory subsets. The diversity represented, both genetic and in exposure history, was limited by few donors.

V trimming: 4 bases; J trimming: 7 bases; junction bases outside the gene matches: 15. The CDR3 covers 16 residues. Germline lookup yields CDR1 SGHRS and CDR2 YFSETQ. Sequencing was carried out using memory CD4+ T cells sorted from blood. Subset noted: CD45RA-negative fraction. The chain carries TRBV5-1 and TRBJ1-2; 8 bases map to TRBD1. This clonotype was sampled from a man in his thirties or forties in good health. The CDR3 protein is CASSLNQGARTGGYTF. The CDR3 DNA sequence: TGCGCCAGCAGCCTCAATCAGGGGGCCCGGACAGGTGGCTACACCTTC.